This T cell receptor beta chain was retrieved from a study of cytomegalovirus exposure and HLA in healthy donors. The CDR3 covers 18 residues. Germline CDR1 and CDR2: MNHEY and SMNVEV (reference sequence). V was clipped by 0 bases and J by 3 bases; unmatched bases: 12. Use of 60 Vbeta and 13 Jbeta primers characterized the PCR. Sequencing used immunoSEQ multiplex PCR; TCRdb keeps in-frame clones, though not all of them. The sample consists of more than 95,000 clones, 80% of them appearing once. The rearrangement uses TRBV27 and TRBJ2-5; 8 nucleotides align to TRBD1. The sample comprised PBMCs. The TCR sequence derives from a man aged 30 to 45 in good health and CMV-seropositive. CDR3 bases: TGTGCCAGCAGTTTATCGGACAGGGTGCGAGTGGGGAAAGAGACCCAGTACTTC. Amino acids: CASSLSDRVRVGKETQYF.